The rows below give T cell receptor beta chains drawn from one sample of a study of blood T cell repertoires in COVID-19. TCRdb keeps only in-frame clones here, not all; method: immunoSEQ multiplex PCR. The data show around 84,000 clones, about 73% seen once. The specimen sequenced was peripheral blood. These receptors were taken from a man aged 45-65 years with active or convalescent COVID-19. CDR3s include the opening cysteine and the closing phenylalanine or tryptophan.

j_call v_call cdr3_aa
TRBJ1-5 TRBV19 CASSMPDGDSNQPQHF
TRBJ2-3 TRBV30 CAYLAGGRATQYF
TRBJ1-1 TRBV30 CAWSVAGLDTEAFF
TRBJ2-2 TRBV5-1 CASSPTGDRELFF
TRBJ2-7 TRBV7-2 CASSLGGPYEQYF
TRBJ1-3 TRBV24-1 CATSATGDRRDTIYF
TRBJ2-1 TRBV4-3 CASSQVGQRGHEQFF
TRBJ2-1 TRBV11-2 CASSLIGQAPGNEQFF
TRBJ2-2 TRBV9 CASSVRGDREAGELFF
TRBJ2-5 TRBV7-2 CASSLVGVEETQYF
TRBJ2-3 TRBV6-5 CASSTEDTQYF
TRBJ2-5 TRBV7-2 CASSVTGEKTQYF
TRBJ2-3 TRBV7-7 CASSSQAGGLDTQYF
TRBJ1-5 TRBV4-3 CASSQELRQPQHF
TRBJ1-3 TRBV7-2 CASSLQGNTIYF
TRBJ1-1 TRBV29-1 CSAPGFSAGTEAFF
TRBJ1-1 TRBV20-1 CSASRRDTEAFF
TRBJ1-1 TRBV6-4 CASSHGLGTEAFF
TRBJ1-5 TRBV7-9 CASSLGGTGANQPQHF
TRBJ2-5 TRBV11-2 CASSLGPGQGARETQYF
TRBJ2-7 TRBV6-5 CASSWDRGAEQYF
TRBJ1-2 TRBV12-3/TRBV12-4 CASSRDRGDGYTF
TRBJ1-3 TRBV11-2 CASRRRQGGKKGNTIYF
TRBJ2-3 TRBV2 CASSEGRGGTQYF
TRBJ2-7 TRBV27 CASSGRGATYEQYF
TRBJ1-3 TRBV6-5 CASRGTGRSGNTIYF
TRBJ1-6 TRBV11-2 CASSSSSGTGGGTPLHF
TRBJ2-1 TRBV5-1 CASSLVGGGPPSYNEQFF
TRBJ1-1 TRBV6-5 CASSYSKGAATEAFF
TRBJ1-2 TRBV9 CASSVDSGGETGYTF
TRBJ2-2 TRBV11-2 CASSFSDREKLFF
TRBJ1-1 TRBV5-1 CASSRPGTEAFF
TRBJ2-2 TRBV11-3 CASRQGPNTGELFF
TRBJ2-7 TRBV7-2 CASSLIGDRQGYEQYF
TRBJ2-3 TRBV5-5 CASSLANLLTSTDTQYF
TRBJ2-1 TRBV11-2 CASSSLRGAYNEQFF
TRBJ2-2 TRBV12-5 CAGNTGELFF
TRBJ1-5 TRBV5-6 CASSLFGRNQPQHF
TRBJ2-7 TRBV27 CASSLRLSPYEQYF
TRBJ1-2 TRBV14 CASSQNAGQGGGYTF
TRBJ1-4 TRBV7-2 CASRAQGGEKLFF
TRBJ2-5 TRBV27 CASRELAGAQETQYF
TRBJ1-1 TRBV6-4 CASSDRTGEAFF
TRBJ1-6 TRBV6-2/TRBV6-3 CASSWTNNSPLHF
TRBJ2-3 TRBV5-6 CASSLRVAGNTDTQYF
TRBJ1-4 TRBV18 CASSGATGVGEKLFF
TRBJ2-1 TRBV3-1/TRBV3-2 CASSQDPSGGRGEQFF
TRBJ2-3 TRBV11-2 CASSLEILVAGARGTQYF
TRBJ2-5 TRBV11-2 CASSSGTSALQETQYF
TRBJ2-1 TRBV4-3 CASSTGLAGAYNEQFF
TRBJ2-1 TRBV5-6 CASSLVGSNEQFF
TRBJ1-3 TRBV29-1 CSVGGQGGNTIYF
TRBJ2-3 TRBV5-1 CASSLMFLAGGLTDTQYF
TRBJ2-2 TRBV6-4 CASRRSPGPGELFF